Described below is a single TCR beta chain sequence and its context. Between the trimmed V and J ends, which lost 6 bases and 1 base, there was a span of 6 bases. This CDR3 contains 12 residues. In germline, CDR1 is KGHSH, CDR2 LQKENI. With 60 Vbeta and 13 Jbeta primers, the PCR was carried out. Profiling relied on immunoSEQ multiplex PCR, and the TCRdb table lists in-frame clones only, not all of them. The sample contains 200,000 to 300,000 clones, around four fifths of which appear only once. This entry is derived from a study of cytomegalovirus exposure and HLA in healthy donors. Study details: Unique TCR beta sequences numbering some 120 million came from around 180 million T cells in an earlier analysis.

The gene calls are TRBV18 and TRBJ1-1, with D maybe TRBD1 (5 bases). The sample was PBMCs. This clonotype originated in a boy between 5 and 17 years old in good health and CMV-seronegative. CDR3 in amino acids: CASSTANTEAFF. CDR3 DNA sequence: TGTGCCAGCTCGACAGCGAACACTGAAGCTTTCTTT.